Listed below are T cell receptor beta chains from one sample, sequenced in a study of T cells after yellow fever vaccination. Via MiXCR, TCRdb re-called the 5' RACE reads, giving one row per CDR3 protein. The sample lists roughly 400,000 distinct CDR3 sequences, around 19% seen once, with over 15% in the top ten. Specimen: PBMCs, collected before the yellow fever booster vaccination. The receptors here all came from a man younger than 30 who received the YFV17D yellow fever vaccine. The CDR3 runs from the conserved cysteine through the conserved F or W. A D gene is named only where the DNA matches it firmly. Expanded clones get a size class; other rows say once, few or many, or leave the size out.

j_gene: TRBJ1-5; v_gene: TRBV5-1; abundance: .; d_gene: TRBD1; CDR3aa: CASSWTGGDQPQHF; CDR3nt: TGCGCCAGCAGCTGGACAGGAGGAGATCAGCCCCAGCATTTT
j_gene: TRBJ2-3; v_gene: TRBV12-3/TRBV12-4; abundance: .; d_gene: .; CDR3aa: CASSLVGGPVDTQYF; CDR3nt: TGTGCCAGCAGTTTAGTTGGGGGGCCGGTGGATACGCAGTATTTT
j_gene: TRBJ2-3; v_gene: TRBV7-9; abundance: few; d_gene: .; CDR3aa: CASSLEQGAVYF; CDR3nt: TGTGCCAGCAGCTTAGAACAGGGTGCCGTGTATTTT
j_gene: TRBJ2-5; v_gene: TRBV5-5; abundance: .; d_gene: TRBD2; CDR3aa: CASSLGGLASGETQYF; CDR3nt: TGTGCCAGCAGCTTGGGTGGACTAGCCTCTGGGGAGACCCAGTACTTC
j_gene: TRBJ2-3; v_gene: TRBV6-2/TRBV6-3; abundance: .; d_gene: .; CDR3aa: CASSQEDTTQYF; CDR3nt: TGTGCCAGCAGTCAGGAAGATACTACGCAGTATTTT
j_gene: TRBJ1-5; v_gene: TRBV27; abundance: .; d_gene: .; CDR3aa: CASSFGGEQPQHF; CDR3nt: TGTGCCAGCAGTTTCGGGGGTGAACAGCCCCAGCATTTT
j_gene: TRBJ1-2; v_gene: TRBV25-1; abundance: few; d_gene: .; CDR3aa: CASRRREKRGYTF; CDR3nt: TGTGCCAGCAGACGGAGGGAAAAACGAGGCTACACCTTC
j_gene: TRBJ2-1; v_gene: TRBV11-2; abundance: .; d_gene: TRBD1; CDR3aa: CASSWRGQGFDEQFF; CDR3nt: TGTGCCAGCAGCTGGCGGGGACAGGGATTCGATGAGCAGTTCTTC
j_gene: TRBJ1-2; v_gene: TRBV18; abundance: many; d_gene: .; CDR3aa: CASSPDNYGYTF; CDR3nt: TGTGCCAGCTCACCCGATAACTATGGCTACACCTTC
j_gene: TRBJ2-7; v_gene: TRBV10-3; abundance: few; d_gene: .; CDR3aa: CATDGGYEQYF; CDR3nt: TGTGCCACCGACGGGGGCTACGAGCAGTACTTC
j_gene: TRBJ2-1; v_gene: TRBV25-1; abundance: few; d_gene: .; CDR3aa: CASSGRSGNEQFF; CDR3nt: TGTGCCAGCAGTGGGCGTAGCGGCAATGAGCAGTTCTTC
j_gene: TRBJ2-1; v_gene: TRBV12-3/TRBV12-4; abundance: .; d_gene: .; CDR3aa: CASVTRPLNEQFF; CDR3nt: TGTGCCAGCGTGACACGGCCCCTGAATGAGCAGTTCTTC
j_gene: TRBJ2-3; v_gene: TRBV7-2; abundance: .; d_gene: TRBD2; CDR3aa: CASSFLSGGRTDTQYF; CDR3nt: TGTGCCAGCAGCTTTTTAAGCGGGGGACGGACAGATACGCAGTATTTT
j_gene: TRBJ2-5; v_gene: TRBV29-1; abundance: .; d_gene: TRBD2; CDR3aa: CSVDGAGARLETQYF; CDR3nt: TGCAGCGTGGACGGGGCGGGAGCCCGGCTCGAGACCCAGTACTTC
j_gene: TRBJ1-3; v_gene: TRBV9; abundance: .; d_gene: .; CDR3aa: CASSGPNSGNTIYF; CDR3nt: TGTGCCAGCAGCGGACCAAACTCTGGAAACACCATATATTTT
j_gene: TRBJ2-1; v_gene: TRBV7-3; abundance: few; d_gene: .; CDR3aa: CASSPQLAWGNNEQFF; CDR3nt: TGTGCCAGCAGCCCGCAGTTAGCATGGGGTAACAATGAGCAGTTCTTC
j_gene: TRBJ1-4; v_gene: TRBV4-1; abundance: .; d_gene: .; CDR3aa: CASSQVAGDREKLFF; CDR3nt: TGCGCCAGCAGCCAAGTGGCCGGGGATCGGGAAAAACTGTTTTTT
j_gene: TRBJ2-1; v_gene: TRBV7-3; abundance: few; d_gene: TRBD1; CDR3aa: CASSLRGQGSSYNEQFF; CDR3nt: TGTGCCAGCAGCTTACGAGGACAGGGTAGCTCCTACAATGAGCAGTTCTTC
j_gene: TRBJ1-2; v_gene: TRBV20-1; abundance: .; d_gene: .; CDR3aa: CSAREASRSYTF; CDR3nt: TGCAGTGCTAGAGAGGCCAGTAGGAGCTACACCTTC
j_gene: TRBJ2-2; v_gene: TRBV23-1; abundance: few; d_gene: .; CDR3aa: CASSQGKANTGELFF; CDR3nt: TGCGCCAGCAGTCAAGGCAAGGCAAACACCGGGGAGCTGTTTTTT
j_gene: TRBJ2-7; v_gene: TRBV6-5; abundance: .; d_gene: .; CDR3aa: CATNRQGGYEQYF; CDR3nt: TGTGCCACCAATCGGCAAGGGGGGTACGAGCAGTACTTC
j_gene: TRBJ2-3; v_gene: TRBV6-2/TRBV6-3; abundance: few; d_gene: .; CDR3aa: CASTLVGAAQYF; CDR3nt: TGTGCCAGCACCCTTGTGGGGGCCGCGCAGTATTTT
j_gene: TRBJ1-1; v_gene: TRBV5-1; abundance: few; d_gene: TRBD1; CDR3aa: CASSLDPGGIGSEAFF; CDR3nt: TGCGCCAGCAGCTTAGACCCAGGGGGCATAGGCTCTGAAGCTTTCTTT
j_gene: TRBJ2-7; v_gene: TRBV4-3; abundance: .; d_gene: TRBD1; CDR3aa: CASSQEAGTALSSYEQYF; CDR3nt: TGCGCCAGCAGCCAAGAAGCCGGGACAGCCCTCAGCTCCTACGAGCAGTACTTC
j_gene: TRBJ1-4; v_gene: TRBV5-5; abundance: few; d_gene: .; CDR3aa: CASSLFSAGSTIHRRNEKLFF; CDR3nt: TGTGCCAGCAGCTTGTTCTCGGCGGGGTCCACCATCCACCGGCGCAATGAAAAACTGTTTTTT
j_gene: TRBJ2-3; v_gene: TRBV20-1; abundance: .; d_gene: TRBD2; CDR3aa: CSATSPRGERDTQYF; CDR3nt: TGCAGTGCCACCAGTCCCCGGGGGGAAAGGGATACGCAGTATTTT
j_gene: TRBJ2-3; v_gene: TRBV20-1; abundance: .; d_gene: .; CDR3aa: CSPDVGTDTQYF; CDR3nt: TGCAGTCCCGATGTGGGCACAGATACGCAGTATTTT
j_gene: TRBJ2-5; v_gene: TRBV4-1; abundance: .; d_gene: TRBD1; CDR3aa: CASSWDRAGETQYF; CDR3nt: TGCGCCAGCAGCTGGGACAGGGCGGGAGAGACCCAGTACTTC
j_gene: TRBJ2-5; v_gene: TRBV3-1; abundance: few; d_gene: TRBD2; CDR3aa: CASSQATSGGFQETQYF; CDR3nt: TGTGCCAGCAGCCAAGCCACTAGCGGGGGCTTCCAAGAGACCCAGTACTTC
j_gene: TRBJ1-2; v_gene: TRBV28; abundance: .; d_gene: TRBD1; CDR3aa: CASSDGQGDLLGYTF; CDR3nt: TGTGCCAGCAGCGACGGACAGGGGGATCTGTTAGGCTACACCTTC
j_gene: TRBJ2-2; v_gene: TRBV4-2; abundance: many; d_gene: TRBD1; CDR3aa: CASSQETGEPGELFF; CDR3nt: TGTGCCAGCAGCCAGGAGACAGGGGAGCCCGGGGAGCTGTTTTTT
j_gene: TRBJ1-2; v_gene: TRBV6-5; abundance: few; d_gene: .; CDR3aa: CASSYGHPSWDGYTF; CDR3nt: TGTGCCAGCAGTTACGGCCATCCCTCGTGGGATGGCTACACCTTC
j_gene: TRBJ2-7; v_gene: TRBV9; abundance: .; d_gene: TRBD2; CDR3aa: CASSVRSGGSEQYF; CDR3nt: TGTGCCAGCAGCGTAAGGAGCGGGGGAAGCGAGCAGTACTTC
j_gene: TRBJ2-5; v_gene: TRBV27; abundance: .; d_gene: .; CDR3aa: CASSLGAIQGETQYF; CDR3nt: TGTGCCAGCAGCCTCGGGGCTATTCAAGGGGAGACCCAGTACTTC
j_gene: TRBJ2-3; v_gene: TRBV12-3/TRBV12-4; abundance: few; d_gene: TRBD1; CDR3aa: CASRLDRGRTDTQYF; CDR3nt: TGTGCCAGCAGACTGGACAGGGGCCGTACAGATACGCAGTATTTT
j_gene: TRBJ2-7; v_gene: TRBV2; abundance: few; d_gene: .; CDR3aa: CASRGRGLFEYEQYF; CDR3nt: TGTGCCAGCAGAGGCCGGGGACTGTTCGAGTACGAGCAGTACTTC
j_gene: TRBJ2-1; v_gene: TRBV21-1; abundance: few; d_gene: .; CDR3aa: CASSNATSGVLNGNEQFF; CDR3nt: TGTGCCAGCAGCAACGCAACTAGCGGGGTTTTGAATGGGAATGAGCAGTTCTTC
j_gene: TRBJ1-5; v_gene: TRBV6-5; abundance: .; d_gene: TRBD1; CDR3aa: CASRDGQGVQPQHF; CDR3nt: TGTGCCAGCAGGGACGGACAGGGAGTCCAGCCCCAGCATTTT
j_gene: TRBJ1-1; v_gene: TRBV29-1; abundance: few; d_gene: TRBD1; CDR3aa: CSVSGTVNTEAFF; CDR3nt: TGCAGCGTTTCCGGGACAGTGAACACTGAAGCTTTCTTT
j_gene: TRBJ2-5; v_gene: TRBV7-2; abundance: .; d_gene: .; CDR3aa: CASSSRFEETQYF; CDR3nt: TGTGCCAGCAGCTCTAGATTCGAGGAGACCCAGTACTTC
j_gene: TRBJ2-2; v_gene: TRBV7-8; abundance: .; d_gene: .; CDR3aa: CASSLSRLNTGELFF; CDR3nt: TGTGCCAGCAGCTTGAGCCGATTGAACACCGGGGAGCTGTTTTTT
j_gene: TRBJ2-1; v_gene: TRBV7-2; abundance: .; d_gene: TRBD2; CDR3aa: CASSPTWGGGEQFF; CDR3nt: TGTGCCAGCAGCCCCACCTGGGGGGGAGGTGAGCAGTTCTTC
j_gene: TRBJ1-4; v_gene: TRBV28; abundance: few; d_gene: .; CDR3aa: CASSKGRGKLFF; CDR3nt: TGTGCCAGCAGTAAGGGGCGCGGAAAACTGTTTTTT
j_gene: TRBJ2-3; v_gene: TRBV11-2; abundance: .; d_gene: .; CDR3aa: CASSPFAGSTDTQYF; CDR3nt: TGTGCCAGCAGCCCTTTTGCGGGGAGCACAGATACGCAGTATTTT